The rows below give T cell receptor beta chains drawn from one sample of a study of vaccination and CD4 T cells after COVID-19. No cognate antigen is known for these TCRs. TCRdb ran MiXCR on the PCR reads and lists one entry per CDR3 protein. The data show fewer than 11,000 distinct CDR3 sequences, roughly 25% seen once. Sequencing was performed on CD4+ T cells from blood, cultured in vitro, taken before SARS-CoV-2 vaccination. Every receptor here comes from a human donor who received a COVID-19 vaccine. The CDR3 runs from the conserved cysteine through the conserved F or W. A D gene is named only where the DNA matches it firmly. Clone size, where shown, is once, few, many, or a class for clones that have expanded.

few	TRBV6-1	TRBJ1-1	TRBD1	CASIEWGQGRNTEAFF	TGTGCCAGCATAGAGTGGGGACAGGGTAGGAACACTGAAGCTTTCTTT
NA	TRBV30	TRBJ2-3	NA	CAWRWKRATSTDTQYF	TGTGCCTGGAGATGGAAGCGGGCGACTAGCACAGATACGCAGTATTTT
NA	TRBV24-1	TRBJ2-1	TRBD1	CATSDHTTGGNEQFF	TGTGCCACCAGTGACCATACCACAGGGGGCAATGAGCAGTTCTTC
medium-sized	TRBV6-1	TRBJ2-5	NA	CASSEIRGQQETQYF	TGTGCCAGCAGTGAAATTCGGGGGCAACAAGAGACCCAGTACTTC
few	TRBV7-9	TRBJ1-3	NA	CASSLGGTGNTIYF	TGTGCCAGCAGCTTAGGCGGGACTGGAAACACCATATATTTT
NA	TRBV5-1	TRBJ2-5	NA	CASEGSAETQYF	TGCGCCAGCGAGGGATCCGCGGAGACCCAGTACTTC
few	TRBV29-1	TRBJ1-2	TRBD1	CSVDYGTVYGYTF	TGCAGCGTTGATTACGGGACAGTCTATGGCTACACCTTC
medium-sized	TRBV24-1	TRBJ2-1	TRBD2	CATSDPGTSTSGEQFF	TGTGCCACCAGTGACCCCGGGACTAGCACGTCCGGTGAGCAGTTCTTC
medium-sized	TRBV12-3/TRBV12-4	TRBJ1-6	NA	CASRRVSESPLHF	TGTGCCAGCAGGAGGGTTTCGGAATCACCCCTCCACTTT
few	TRBV20-1	TRBJ2-7	TRBD1	CSAWDRGYEQYF	TGCAGTGCTTGGGACAGGGGGTACGAGCAGTACTTC
NA	TRBV20-1	TRBJ2-3	TRBD2	CSARELGLVVRTDTQYF	TGCAGTGCTAGAGAACTGGGACTAGTCGTACGGACAGATACGCAGTATTTT
few	TRBV12-3/TRBV12-4	TRBJ1-5	NA	CASRSGGGQPQHF	TGTGCCAGCAGGAGTGGGGGGGGTCAGCCCCAGCATTTT
few	TRBV12-3/TRBV12-4	TRBJ1-1	NA	CASSLPRRTAFF	TGTGCCAGCAGTTTGCCGCGCAGAACGGCTTTCTTT
few	TRBV14	TRBJ2-3	TRBD2	CASSQVGLAGPSTDTQYF	TGTGCCAGCAGCCAAGTGGGACTAGCGGGTCCTAGCACAGATACGCAGTATTTT
NA	TRBV7-6	TRBJ2-3	NA	CASSLEMLSTDTQYF	TGTGCCAGCAGCTTAGAGATGCTCAGCACAGATACGCAGTATTTT
NA	TRBV10-1	TRBJ2-3	NA	CASSDPGGARQYF	TGCGCCAGCAGTGACCCAGGTGGGGCACGGCAGTATTTT
few	TRBV19	TRBJ2-3	TRBD2	CASTSGTTGTDTQYF	TGTGCCAGTACCTCCGGGACTACCGGCACAGATACGCAGTATTTT
few	TRBV5-1	TRBJ2-3	TRBD1	CASSGGQTSTDTQYF	TGCGCCAGCAGCGGGGGACAGACTAGCACAGATACGCAGTATTTT
NA	TRBV2	TRBJ2-7	TRBD1	CASRARQGTSYEQYF	TGTGCCAGCAGGGCCCGACAGGGGACCTCCTACGAGCAGTACTTC
few	TRBV20-1	TRBJ2-7	NA	CSASGGGLRSYEQYF	TGCAGTGCTAGTGGTGGGGGGTTACGTTCCTACGAGCAGTACTTC
NA	TRBV5-1	TRBJ2-1	TRBD1	CASSKRDRGNEQFF	TGCGCCAGCAGCAAACGGGACAGGGGCAATGAGCAGTTCTTC
medium-sized	TRBV30	TRBJ1-1	NA	CAWSVRWVRSAAEAFF	TGTGCCTGGAGTGTAAGGTGGGTCAGGAGCGCGGCTGAAGCTTTCTTT
NA	TRBV12-3/TRBV12-4	TRBJ2-7	NA	CASSLGGTGSPYEQYF	TGTGCCAGCAGTTTAGGGGGTACAGGTTCCCCGTACGAGCAGTACTTC
few	TRBV7-6	TRBJ2-1	NA	CASSTNNEQFF	TGTGCCAGCAGCACTAACAATGAGCAGTTCTTC
few	TRBV7-9	TRBJ2-1	NA	CASSLDSRGSSYNEQFF	TGTGCCAGCAGCTTAGATAGCAGGGGCAGCTCCTACAATGAGCAGTTCTTC
few	TRBV7-6	TRBJ1-1	NA	CASSLGPRTEAFF	TGTGCCAGCAGCTTAGGCCCAAGGACTGAAGCTTTCTTT
few	TRBV6-1	TRBJ1-5	NA	CASTGGGGIQPQHF	TGTGCCAGCACTGGGGGTGGAGGGATTCAGCCCCAGCATTTT
few	TRBV5-1	TRBJ1-1	TRBD1	CASRNRDRGNGLDTEAFF	TGCGCCAGCCGGAATCGCGACAGGGGGAATGGTTTGGACACTGAAGCTTTCTTT
NA	TRBV29-1	TRBJ2-5	TRBD1	CSVAPSTGPWETQYF	TGCAGCGTTGCCCCCTCGACAGGGCCCTGGGAGACCCAGTACTTC
NA	TRBV7-8	TRBJ2-4	TRBD1	CASSLEGQGRVKNIQYF	TGTGCCAGCAGCTTAGAGGGACAGGGGAGGGTCAAAAACATTCAGTACTTC
few	TRBV15	TRBJ2-3	NA	CATSRDLGLGGTDTQYF	TGTGCCACCAGCAGAGATCTTGGGTTGGGGGGCACAGATACGCAGTATTTT
NA	TRBV6-1	TRBJ1-1	NA	CASKSTGRGTGAFF	TGTGCCAGTAAATCGACAGGCAGGGGCACTGGAGCTTTCTTT
NA	TRBV7-6	TRBJ1-2	NA	CASSDIREGYGYTF	TGTGCCAGCAGCGACATCCGGGAAGGCTATGGCTACACCTTC
few	TRBV2	TRBJ2-2	TRBD1	CASSPTGGDTGELFF	TGTGCCAGCAGCCCGACAGGGGGCGACACCGGGGAGCTGTTTTTT
NA	TRBV10-1	TRBJ2-7	TRBD2	CASSHSGGDSYEQYF	TGCGCCAGCAGCCATAGCGGGGGGGATTCCTACGAGCAGTACTTC
NA	TRBV20-1	TRBJ2-7	TRBD1	CSARDLKTGGYEQYF	TGCAGTGCTAGAGATCTAAAGACAGGGGGCTACGAGCAGTACTTC
NA	TRBV10-3	TRBJ2-5	TRBD1	CAISEAGQGEETQYF	TGTGCCATCAGTGAGGCGGGACAGGGAGAAGAGACCCAGTACTTC
few	TRBV6-1	TRBJ1-5	NA	CASSEVHGDSNQPQHF	TGTGCCAGCAGTGAAGTCCACGGGGATAGCAATCAGCCCCAGCATTTT
once	TRBV5-4	TRBJ1-1	NA	CASSPRGFKVNTEAFF	TGTGCCAGCAGCCCGAGGGGATTTAAAGTAAACACTGAAGCTTTCTTT
NA	TRBV24-1	TRBJ2-1	TRBD2	CATSDGLAGGNEQFF	TGTGCCACCAGTGATGGACTAGCGGGGGGAAATGAGCAGTTCTTC
NA	TRBV7-9	TRBJ1-1	NA	CATRPTVNTEAFF	TGTGCCACCCGTCCGACGGTGAACACTGAAGCTTTCTTT
few	TRBV18	TRBJ2-7	TRBD1	CASSPSRTGGSSSYEQYF	TGTGCCAGCTCACCCTCGAGGACAGGGGGTTCTAGCTCCTACGAGCAGTACTTC
few	TRBV10-3	TRBJ2-1	TRBD2	CAISESNRGGHDEQFF	TGTGCCATCAGTGAGTCGAATCGGGGGGGCCATGATGAGCAGTTCTTC